Sequencing of this T cell receptor beta chain was carried out in a study of T cell repertoires in cytomegalovirus infection. The CDR3 runs to 17 residues. V lost 5 bases and J lost 4, with 21 bases in between. In this sample, this clonotype turned up many times. The antigen remains unidentified. TCRdb processed the reads anew with MiXCR; each CDR3 protein has one entry. The table records about 770,000 distinct CDR3 sequences, 25% to 35% of them present only once. The chain is built from TRBV12-3 or TRBV12-4 and TRBJ2-1; a weak D match, TRBD2 (6 bases). This sequence was found in a human donor in good health (CMV status not recorded). Some clones in this sample may be carry-over from other donors' samples. The source was cultured CD8+ T cells from PBMCs, collected from culture after CMV antigen stimulation. The CDR3 is CASSPSRFSGAYNEQFF. CDR3 in DNA: TGTGCCAGCAGTCCCTCACGGTTTAGCGGCGCATACAATGAGCAGTTCTTC.